One T cell receptor beta chain is described in this entry. This sample is part of a study of shared clonotypes between healthy human individuals. CD8 cells regarded as naive lacked CD45RO, were positively chosen for CCR7, and omitted terminally differentiated effector memory CD45RA+ cells. Caucasian adults residing in Nashville, Tennessee made up all the donors. Assay: immunoSEQ multiplex PCR; the TCRdb copy retains only in-frame clones and omits some. Seen here are roughly 2 million clones, less than 95% observed once, and the top ten hold about 1.1%. Material: naive CD8+ T cells sorted from blood. The TCR was taken from a man in his late teens or twenties in good health.

The CDR3 loop is CASSEGLGAEAFF. CDR3 nucleotides: TGCGCCAGCAGTGAGGGGCTGGGGGCCGAAGCTTTCTTT. The V and J genes are TRBV10-1 and TRBJ1-1, with a tentative D call TRBD1 (6 bases). CDR3 length: 13 amino acids. V lost 2 bases, J lost 8 bases, and 12 bases lay in between. Germline V gene data show CDR1 as WNHNN and CDR2 as SYGVQD (reference sequence).